Included here is one TCR beta chain sequence, with context. Its antigen is as yet unknown. CD4+CD25+CD127- Tregs, CD4+CD25- non-Tregs, CD4 and CD8 cells were sorted. The entry originates in a study of Tregs in tolerant kidney transplant recipients. Notes on the study in general: Findings come from small patient numbers and require larger validation. Tregs expanded with activated donor B cells seemed most donor-specific. This study did not directly address biological reproducibility.

Per germline, CDR1 SQVTM and CDR2 ANQGSEA. Unmatched junction bases numbered 19, after V lost 4 bases and J lost 4 bases. The CDR3 loop spans 18 amino acids. Only in-frame clones appear in the TCRdb table, and some are missing; sequencing was by immunoSEQ multiplex PCR. The data contain around 120,000 clones, around nine tenths of them seen just once; the ten biggest clones take up more than 0.45%. This sequence joins TRBV29-1 and TRBJ1-2, with TRBD1 identical over 9 bases. Sequencing was done on a sample of CD4+ T cells from blood. The clonotype was recovered from a human donor in good health. The CDR3 DNA reads TGCAGCGTTGGCTCGTATGACTCCGGGACAGGGACCCGCTATGGCTACACCTTC. This encodes CSVGSYDSGTGTRYGYTF.